These T cell receptor beta chains were read from a single sample in a study of blood T cell repertoires in COVID-19. Measured with immunoSEQ multiplex PCR; TCRdb has only the in-frame clones, and not every one. Here the sample spans 250,000 to 400,000 clones, about 91% being singletons. Sequenced sample: peripheral blood. These TCRs come from a woman in her 30s with COVID-19, enrolled during active disease. CDR3s include the opening cysteine and the closing phenylalanine or tryptophan. D genes are given only for firm matches. Size values are once, few and many counts, or a class for expanded clones, and some rows have none.

. TRBJ1-3 TRBV4-1 . CASSQIAGSGNTIYF TGCGCCAGCAGCCAAATTGCAGGGTCTGGAAACACCATATATTTT
TRBD1 TRBJ1-3 TRBV2 . CASNPTGGGSGNTIYF TGTGCCAGCAATCCGACAGGGGGCGGCTCTGGAAACACCATATATTTT
TRBD2 TRBJ2-1 TRBV3-1/TRBV3-2 . CASSRDSGGEEYEQFF TGTGCCAGCAGCCGTGATAGCGGGGGGGAAGAGTATGAGCAGTTCTTC
. TRBJ2-2 TRBV10-1 . CATAEGFGTGELFF TGCGCCACCGCGGAGGGCTTCGGCACCGGGGAGCTGTTTTTT
TRBD2 TRBJ2-5 TRBV18 . CASTRGATQETQYF TGTGCCAGCACGCGGGGGGCCACTCAAGAGACCCAGTACTTC
TRBD1 TRBJ2-7 TRBV6-5 . CATGTGRGEQYF TGTGCCACGGGGACAGGGCGGGGCGAGCAGTACTTC
. TRBJ2-2 TRBV7-2 . CASSSTLRDTGELFF TGTGCCAGCAGCTCCACCCTACGCGACACCGGGGAGCTGTTTTTT
. TRBJ1-3 TRBV28 . CASGLSGNTIYF TGTGCCAGCGGACTATCCGGAAACACCATATATTTT
. TRBJ2-1 TRBV10-1 few CASSDGTIPRNEQFF TGCGCCAGCAGTGACGGCACTATCCCTAGGAATGAGCAGTTCTTC
TRBD2 TRBJ2-5 TRBV27 . CASSTSGGIRETQYF TGTGCCAGCAGTACTAGCGGGGGGATTCGAGAGACCCAGTACTTC
. TRBJ1-6 TRBV6-5 . CASSPSSGTFSPLHF TGTGCCAGCAGTCCCTCCTCCGGGACATTTTCACCCCTCCACTTT
. TRBJ1-4 TRBV7-6 once CASSLDPVAFRGEKLFF TGTGCCAGCAGCTTAGATCCGGTCGCGTTCAGGGGTGAAAAACTGTTTTTT
. TRBJ2-1 TRBV4-1 . CASSTYREPEQFF TGCGCCAGCAGCACCTACAGGGAACCTGAGCAGTTCTTC
. TRBJ1-3 TRBV5-6 . CASGPGPGNTIYF TGTGCCAGCGGGCCCGGCCCCGGAAACACCATATATTTT
TRBD2 TRBJ2-2 TRBV29-1 many CSAAGTSGQPNTGELFF TGCAGCGCAGCCGGGACTAGCGGGCAACCTAACACCGGGGAGCTGTTTTTT
. TRBJ2-2 TRBV6-1 . CASSEVGGAYTGELFF TGTGCCAGCAGTGAAGTGGGGGGGGCTTACACCGGGGAGCTGTTTTTT
TRBD1 TRBJ1-2 TRBV3-1/TRBV3-2 . CASSQLTGVGYTF TGTGCCAGCAGCCAGTTAACAGGGGTGGGCTACACCTTC
TRBD2 TRBJ2-5 TRBV15 . CATSGGGPGGETQYF TGTGCCACCAGCGGCGGGGGGCCGGGTGGTGAGACCCAGTACTTC
TRBD1 TRBJ1-4 TRBV5-1 . CASSTLPGQPNEKLFF TGCGCCAGCAGCACTCTTCCGGGACAGCCGAATGAAAAACTGTTTTTT
. TRBJ2-5 TRBV7-8 . CASSFSGGSKKTQYF TGTGCCAGCAGCTTTAGTGGAGGCAGTAAGAAGACCCAGTACTTC
TRBD1 TRBJ2-1 TRBV13 . CASSRGDSHEQFF TGTGCCAGCAGCCGAGGGGACAGCCATGAGCAGTTCTTC
. TRBJ1-3 TRBV7-9 . CASSLTGSGNTIYF TGTGCCAGCAGCTTAACAGGCTCTGGAAACACCATATATTTT
TRBD1 TRBJ1-1 TRBV12-3/TRBV12-4 . CASSFGQGEAFF TGTGCCAGCAGTTTCGGACAGGGGGAAGCTTTCTTT
. TRBJ1-2 TRBV25-1 . CASRDSLPNYGYTF TGTGCCAGCAGAGACAGTTTACCTAACTATGGCTACACCTTC
. TRBJ1-1 TRBV5-8 . CASSRYRNTEAFF TGTGCCAGCAGCCGCTATAGGAACACTGAAGCTTTCTTT
TRBD2 TRBJ2-5 TRBV2 once CASSVGREGETQYF TGTGCCAGCAGTGTTGGCAGGGAGGGGGAGACCCAGTACTTC
. TRBJ1-6 TRBV7-8 . CASSLGPWGGQNSPLHF TGTGCCAGCAGCTTAGGGCCTTGGGGCGGCCAGAATTCACCCCTCCACTTT
. TRBJ2-5 TRBV12-3/TRBV12-4 . CASNGNYKETQYF TGTGCCAGCAATGGCAATTATAAAGAGACCCAGTACTTC
TRBD2 TRBJ2-1 TRBV5-1 . CASSTSGAPSPYNEQFF TGCGCCAGCTCGACTAGCGGGGCACCTTCCCCCTACAATGAGCAGTTCTTC
. TRBJ2-1 TRBV28 . CASSPRWGAYNEQFF TGTGCCAGCAGTCCCCGGTGGGGGGCCTACAATGAGCAGTTCTTC
. TRBJ1-6 TRBV11-3 . CASSGGPGRGLHF TGTGCCAGCAGCGGAGGCCCGGGCCGCGGTCTCCACTTT
. TRBJ2-1 TRBV6-4 . CASSPLIGGDYNEQFF TGTGCCAGCAGTCCATTAATAGGGGGTGACTACAATGAGCAGTTCTTC
. TRBJ1-1 TRBV10-3 . CAISGGNTEAFF TGTGCCATTTCGGGGGGGAACACTGAAGCTTTCTTT
TRBD1 TRBJ2-7 TRBV20-1 . CSASRPDRGAYEQYF TGCAGTGCAAGTAGGCCGGACAGGGGGGCGTACGAGCAGTACTTC
. TRBJ1-6 TRBV7-6 few CASSPDRNSPLHF TGTGCCAGCAGCCCCGACAGAAATTCACCCCTCCACTTT
. TRBJ2-5 TRBV11-2 . CASSLAPSQETQYF TGTGCCAGCAGCTTAGCACCCAGTCAAGAGACCCAGTACTTC
. TRBJ1-5 TRBV24-1 . CATSDLPNQPQHF TGTGCCACCAGTGACCTCCCTAATCAGCCCCAGCATTTT
. TRBJ2-4 TRBV19 . CASSIGAANIQYF TGTGCCAGTAGTATTGGGGCGGCAAACATTCAGTACTTC
TRBD1 TRBJ1-2 TRBV29-1 . CSAVRQGYGYTF TGCAGCGCGGTGAGACAGGGCTATGGCTACACCTTC
. TRBJ1-2 TRBV2 . CASSDRGYGYTF TGTGCCAGCAGTGACAGGGGCTATGGCTACACCTTC
. TRBJ1-1 TRBV4-2 few CASSQEQGLNTEAFF TGTGCCAGCAGCCAAGAGCAGGGTTTAAACACTGAAGCTTTCTTT
. TRBJ2-3 TRBV9 . CASSVGGGGAPTDTQYF TGTGCCAGCAGCGTAGGTGGAGGCGGGGCCCCCACAGATACGCAGTATTTT
TRBD1 TRBJ1-5 TRBV7-2 . CASSARQGNQPQHF TGTGCCAGCAGCGCCCGACAGGGGAATCAGCCCCAGCATTTT
. TRBJ1-5 TRBV10-3 . CAAGHQPQHF TGTGCCGCAGGGCATCAGCCCCAGCATTTT
TRBD2 TRBJ2-5 TRBV5-4 . CASSRGGAMETQYF TGTGCCAGCAGCCGCGGGGGGGCTATGGAGACCCAGTACTTC
. TRBJ1-6 TRBV27 . CASSFFSSYNSPLHF TGTGCCAGCAGTTTCTTTAGCTCCTATAATTCACCCCTCCACTTT
. TRBJ2-2 TRBV5-1 many CASSPQGVSTGELFF TGCGCCAGCAGCCCTCAAGGGGTTAGCACCGGGGAGCTGTTTTTT
TRBD1 TRBJ1-1 TRBV15 . CATSRPGQGNTEAFF TGTGCCACCAGCCGGCCCGGACAGGGAAACACTGAAGCTTTCTTT
. TRBJ1-6 TRBV5-5 . CASSLGSGRGVNSPLHF TGTGCCAGCAGCTTGGGTAGTGGGCGGGGGGTTAATTCACCCCTCCACTTT
TRBD2 TRBJ2-1 TRBV6-2/TRBV6-3 . CASSYPTSGGAYNEQFF TGTGCCAGCAGTTACCCCACTAGCGGGGGGGCCTACAATGAGCAGTTCTTC
. TRBJ2-1 TRBV12-3/TRBV12-4 . CASSFSLDEQFF TGTGCCAGCAGTTTTTCCCTCGATGAGCAGTTCTTC
. TRBJ2-3 TRBV2 . CASSELSTDTQYF TGTGCCAGCAGTGAACTGAGCACAGATACGCAGTATTTT
. TRBJ1-3 TRBV5-5 . CASSPGSGAGNTIYF TGTGCCAGCAGCCCCGGATCAGGGGCTGGAAACACCATATATTTT